Sequencing of this TCR beta chain was carried out in a study of T cell repertoires and Cas9 in healthy adults (dated by TCRdb to between 2017 and 2018). For context, the study as a whole: SpCas9-reactive T cells were characterized for multi-effector potency, cytotoxicity and lineage determination within the CD4 and CD8 compartments. This study looked at whether people already carry T cell immunity to the Streptococcus pyogenes Cas9 nuclease (SpCas9), the enzyme used in CRISPR gene editing.

The library was made by the immunoSEQ multiplex PCR assay. The immuneACCESS repertoire file appears here via TCRdb, limited to in-frame rearrangements. These files lack a portion of the clones; in checked studies, under half of the deficit traces to unresolved V genes, and the cause of the others is not known. For this sample there are fewer than 25,000 clones; 91% appear just once. The biggest ten clones account for roughly 1.6% of the sample. The CDR1 and CDR2 encoded by the germline V gene are MNHEY and SVGAGI. From the cysteine through the phenylalanine, the CDR3 covers 13 amino acids. Here the CDR3 DNA is all that survives: 39 bases in frame from base 1. At the junction V is shortened by 8 bases and J by 1 base, with 9 bases in between. Details on this clone: Its antigen is currently not known. No much larger clone exists at a distance of one base, and base qualities are not known.

The paper's findings and limits, for the study overall: In vitro, SpCas9-reactive regulatory T cells were reported to reduce the proliferation and function of SpCas9-reactive effector T cells.

Healthy humans were used as donors in the study. Specimen: CD4+ effector T cells (CD127+, CD25-, CD137-, CD154-) from PBMCs; culture status not recorded. The sequence links TRBV6-5 to TRBJ1-3, and possibly TRBD1, on 5 matching bases. This TCR came from a human donor in good health. The CDR3 loop reads CASAQGSGNTIYF. The nucleotide sequence is TGTGCCAGCGCCCAGGGATCTGGAAACACCATATATTTT.